This T cell receptor beta chain was recorded in a study of PD-L1 blockade in urothelial cancer (dated 2017 in TCRdb). Notes on the research overall: Therapy was started in the mid-2010s for all patients, and atezolizumab 1,200 mg was administered intravenously every 3 weeks. About 85% of the 29 patients were males with bladder-origin urothelial cancer, and about 65% of the roughly 29 reported a prior smoking history. An ECOG performance status of 0 or 1 was recorded for the patients, and 0 to 3 prior chemotherapy regimens had been received by the patients. Blood samples were analyzed 3 weeks after the start of treatment (second dose) and 6 weeks after the start of treatment. Blood samples gave median yields of approximately 130,000 T cells and 82,636 unique TCRs, along with a median clonality of 0.080. An exploratory multi-omic analysis was conducted of the somatic, immune and clinical correlates of response to PD-L1 blockade with atezolizumab in urothelial cancer. TCR sequencing covered pretreatment tumor samples and matched, serially collected peripheral blood taken before and after atezolizumab treatment. Progression-free survival longer than 6 months counted as durable clinical benefit, and TCR features were additionally tested against both progression-free and overall survival. In the same patients, pretreatment tumors underwent whole exome sequencing and RNA sequencing in addition to TCR sequencing. Durable clinical benefit was achieved by nine patients but not by the remaining 20. Just over 28 patients had pretreatment blood TCR-seq, some 25 had at least one posttreatment blood collection, and some 25 had tumor TCR-seq.

Each PCR received spiked-in synthetic TCR analog templates so that absolute template abundance could be estimated from read counts. The immunoSEQ assay was used to amplify TCRbeta CDR3 regions from genomic DNA with bias-controlled V and J gene primers. Rearranged TCRbeta segments were sequenced at approximately 20X coverage. Processing in the source paper ran as follows. Sequencing errors were corrected by clustering, and CDR3s were annotated against IMGT so that V, D and J genes could be assigned. Downstream analyses used only productive TCRbeta rearrangements, leaving out any out-of-frame or stop-codon sequences. Clonality was calculated as one minus the Shannon entropy normalized by the log of the number of unique productive sequences. Fisher's exact test with Benjamini-Hochberg correction, using a cutoff of adjusted p below 0.01, was how clones that differed between time points or between blood and tumor were identified. This immuneACCESS table, as held by TCRdb, lists in-frame sequences with V and J called but not all clones. Of the missing ones, under half trace to an unresolved V gene in checked studies; the others have no known cause. V and J calls and clone size follow that table, whereas D and trimming were derived from the DNA. This sample is represented by 90,000 or so clones; 89% of them were singletons. Together, the top ten hold about 0.89% of the sample.

The CDR3 covers 15 residues, taking in both the cysteine and the phenylalanine. This entry keeps only the CDR3 DNA: 45 bases, framed from base 1. About this clone itself: It has no known antigen specificity. Per-nucleotide qualities are absent, and no much larger clonotype sits a single base away.

The research as a whole found: Improved progression-free and overall survival was associated with having pretreatment peripheral blood TCR clonality below the median. Because the sample size was small (n = 29) and many of the analyses were exploratory, the results are meant to be hypothesis-generating. Among patients with durable benefit, tumor-associated TCR clones showed greater expansion in peripheral blood 3 weeks after treatment started (n = 22, p = 0.022).

The sample's time point, from its label and the paper: pretreatment peripheral blood. The cohort comprised around 31 patients with locally advanced or metastatic urothelial carcinoma treated at Memorial Sloan Kettering on a trial protocol. Peripheral blood mononuclear cells were collected from each patient pretreatment and during treatment, giving between 1 and 8 total time points per patient. The Qiagen DNeasy Blood extraction kit was used to purify genomic DNA from total PBMCs and tumor samples. Collected pretreatment and during treatment, PBMCs were isolated and stored as previously described. The sample consisted of PBMCs, taken around atezolizumab (anti-PD-L1) treatment. The TCR was taken from a woman over 75 with urothelial cancer. The rearrangement joined TRBV1 to TRBJ2-3; the DNA was not used to check the table's D call, TRBD2. TRBV1 is a listed pseudogene. The CDR3 is CTSPRTGGQEDTQYF. The nucleotide sequence reads as follows: TGCACCAGCCCACGGACGGGAGGGCAGGAAGATACGCAGTATTTT.